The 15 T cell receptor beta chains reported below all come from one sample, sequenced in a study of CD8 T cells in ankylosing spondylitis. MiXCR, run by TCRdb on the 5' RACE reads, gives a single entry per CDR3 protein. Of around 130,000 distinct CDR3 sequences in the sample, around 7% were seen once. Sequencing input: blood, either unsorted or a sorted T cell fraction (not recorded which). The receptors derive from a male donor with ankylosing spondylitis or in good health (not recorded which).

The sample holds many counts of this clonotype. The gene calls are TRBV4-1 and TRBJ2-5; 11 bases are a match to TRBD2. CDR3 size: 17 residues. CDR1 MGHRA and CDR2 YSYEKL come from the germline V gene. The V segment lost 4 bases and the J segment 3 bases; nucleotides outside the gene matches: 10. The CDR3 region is CASSRGETSGTKETQYF. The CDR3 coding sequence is TGCGCCAGCAGCCGGGGGGAGACTAGCGGGACTAAAGAGACCCAGTACTTC.

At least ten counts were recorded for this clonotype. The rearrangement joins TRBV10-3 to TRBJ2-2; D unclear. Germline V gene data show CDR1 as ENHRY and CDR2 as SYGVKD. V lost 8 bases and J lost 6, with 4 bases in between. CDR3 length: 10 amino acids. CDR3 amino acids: CAIPPGELFF. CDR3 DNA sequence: TGTGCCATCCCTCCCGGGGAGCTGTTTTTT.

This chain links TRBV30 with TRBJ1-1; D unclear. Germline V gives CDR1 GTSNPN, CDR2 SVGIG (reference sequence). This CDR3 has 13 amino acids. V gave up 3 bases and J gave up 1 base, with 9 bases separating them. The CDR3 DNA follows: TGTGCCTGGAGGTTTGGCGGGAACACTGAAGCTTTCTTT. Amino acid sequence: CAWRFGGNTEAFF.

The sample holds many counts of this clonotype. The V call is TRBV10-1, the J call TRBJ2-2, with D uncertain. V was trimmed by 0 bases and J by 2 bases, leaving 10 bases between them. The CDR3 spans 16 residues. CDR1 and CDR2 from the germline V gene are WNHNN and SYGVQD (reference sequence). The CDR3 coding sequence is TGCGCCAGCAGTGAGTCGAAACAGTCTAACACCGGGGAGCTGTTTTTT. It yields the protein CASSESKQSNTGELFF.

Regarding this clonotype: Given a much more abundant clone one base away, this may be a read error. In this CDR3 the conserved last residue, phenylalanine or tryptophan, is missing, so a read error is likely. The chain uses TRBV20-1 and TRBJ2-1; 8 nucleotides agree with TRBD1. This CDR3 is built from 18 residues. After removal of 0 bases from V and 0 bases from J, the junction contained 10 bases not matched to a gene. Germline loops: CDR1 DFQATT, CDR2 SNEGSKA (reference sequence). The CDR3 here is CSAREWQGARSSYNEQFL. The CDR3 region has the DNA TGCAGTGCTAGAGAGTGGCAGGGGGCCCGGAGCTCCTACAATGAGCAGTTCTTA.

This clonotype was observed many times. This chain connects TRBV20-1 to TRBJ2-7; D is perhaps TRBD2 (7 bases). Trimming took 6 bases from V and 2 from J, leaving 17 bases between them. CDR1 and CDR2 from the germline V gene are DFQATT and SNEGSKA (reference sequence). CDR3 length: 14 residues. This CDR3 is CSAPEGRGPYEQYF. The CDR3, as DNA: TGCAGTGCCCCTGAAGGGCGGGGGCCCTACGAGCAGTACTTC.

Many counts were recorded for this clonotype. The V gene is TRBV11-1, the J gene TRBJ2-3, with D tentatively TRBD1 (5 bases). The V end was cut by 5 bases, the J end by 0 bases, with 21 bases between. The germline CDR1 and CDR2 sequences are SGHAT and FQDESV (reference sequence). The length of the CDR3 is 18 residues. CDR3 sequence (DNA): TGTGCCAGCAGCGACGACCCTGCTGACAGACTTAGCACAGATACGCAGTATTTT. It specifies CASSDDPADRLSTDTQYF.

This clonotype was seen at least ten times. The chain's CDR3 is CASSYTSVNEQFF. CDR3 coding DNA: TGTGCCAGCAGCTATACTAGCGTCAATGAGCAGTTCTTC. This sequence joins TRBV7-6 and TRBJ2-1; TRBD2 agrees at 7 bases. The CDR3 extends over 13 amino acids. Trimming at V came to 4 bases and at J to 6 bases, leaving 3 bases not matched to a gene. CDR1 and CDR2 (germline): SGHVS, FNYEAQ.

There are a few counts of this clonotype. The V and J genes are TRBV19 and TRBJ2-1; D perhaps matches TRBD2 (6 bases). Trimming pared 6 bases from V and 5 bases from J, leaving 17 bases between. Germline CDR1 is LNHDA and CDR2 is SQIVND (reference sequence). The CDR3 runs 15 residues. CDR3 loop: CASRPLAQDHNEQFF. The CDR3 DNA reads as TGTGCCAGTAGGCCACTAGCACAAGACCACAATGAGCAGTTCTTC.

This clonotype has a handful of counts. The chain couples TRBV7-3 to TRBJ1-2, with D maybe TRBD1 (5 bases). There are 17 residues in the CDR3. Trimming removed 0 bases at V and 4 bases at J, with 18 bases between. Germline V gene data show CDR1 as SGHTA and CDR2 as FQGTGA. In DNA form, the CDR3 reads TGTGCCAGCAGCTTAACGAAATATGGCAGGGAGGGCTATGGCTACACCTTC. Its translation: CASSLTKYGREGYGYTF.

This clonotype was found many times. CDR3 amino acids: CSARDSRVQYYEQYF. The CDR3 DNA follows: TGCAGTGCTAGAGATTCCCGGGTACAATACTACGAGCAGTACTTC. The genes are TRBV20-1 and TRBJ2-7; no clear D. Germline V gene sequence: CDR1 DFQATT, CDR2 SNEGSKA (reference sequence). Trimming stripped 0 bases from V and 3 bases from J, with 15 bases between. The CDR3 loop spans 15 amino acids.

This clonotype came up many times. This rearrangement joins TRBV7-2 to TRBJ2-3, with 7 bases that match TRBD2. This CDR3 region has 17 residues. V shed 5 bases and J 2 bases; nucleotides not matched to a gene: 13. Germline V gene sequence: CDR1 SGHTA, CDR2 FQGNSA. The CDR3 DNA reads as TGTGCCAGCAGCCTTCTAGCGGTCACATATACCACAGATACGCAGTATTTT. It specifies CASSLLAVTYTTDTQYF.

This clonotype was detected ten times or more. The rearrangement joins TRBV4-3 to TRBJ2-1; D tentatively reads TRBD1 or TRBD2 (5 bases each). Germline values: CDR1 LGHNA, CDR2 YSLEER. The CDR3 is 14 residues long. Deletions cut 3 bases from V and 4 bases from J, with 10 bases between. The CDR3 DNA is TGCGCCAGCAGCCAGGGGACCACATACAATGAGCAGTTCTTC. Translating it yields CASSQGTTYNEQFF.

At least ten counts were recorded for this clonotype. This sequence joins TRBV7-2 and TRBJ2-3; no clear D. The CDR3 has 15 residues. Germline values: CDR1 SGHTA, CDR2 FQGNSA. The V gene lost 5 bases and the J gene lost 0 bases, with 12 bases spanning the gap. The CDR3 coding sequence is TGTGCCAGCAGCCTATATCGCGATAGCACAGATACGCAGTATTTT. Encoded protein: CASSLYRDSTDTQYF.

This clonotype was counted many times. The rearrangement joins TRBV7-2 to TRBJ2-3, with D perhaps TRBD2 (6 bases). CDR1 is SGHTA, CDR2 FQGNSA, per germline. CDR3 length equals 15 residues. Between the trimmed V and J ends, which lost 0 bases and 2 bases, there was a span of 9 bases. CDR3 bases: TGTGCCAGCAGCTTAGCCCGGGAGACCACAGATACGCAGTATTTT. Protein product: CASSLARETTDTQYF. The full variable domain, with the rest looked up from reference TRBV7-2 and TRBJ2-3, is GAGVSQSPSNKVTEKGKDVELRCDPISGHTALYWYRQSLGQGLEFLIYFQGNSAPDKSGLPSDRFSAERTGGSVSTLTIQRTQQEDSAVYLCASSLARETTDTQYFGPGTRLTVL.